The text below deals with one T cell receptor (beta chain). These data come from a study of blood T cell repertoires in COVID-19. On the study more broadly: The United States, Italy and Spain provided the acute and convalescent COVID-19 samples. PBMCs, B-cell-depleted T cells, or T cells provided the cDNA or gDNA that made up the material.

Per the original data handling: For nucleated cells, counts were estimated from reference gene primer amplification. Clones were read by immunoSEQ multiplex PCR, and TCRdb kept only the in-frame ones, dropping some. V and J calls and clone size are copied from that table; D and trimming were computed from the DNA. This repertoire shows roughly 150,000 clones, under 90% found once; its top ten account for over 2%. V was trimmed by 5 bases and J by 1 base, leaving 11 bases between them. Germline loops: CDR1 LNHDA, CDR2 SQIVND (reference sequence). The length of the CDR3 is 14 residues. The sequence was obtained from an elderly woman with acute or convalescent COVID-19. The V and J genes are TRBV19 and TRBJ2-5, with unresolved D. Sequencing input: peripheral blood. The CDR3 region has the DNA TGTGCCAGTAGTGGCGGAAACCTCCAAGAGACCCAGTACTTC. Its protein is CASSGGNLQETQYF.